Here is one T cell receptor (beta chain) with its context. Produced via immunoSEQ multiplex PCR; TCRdb's table is partial and in-frame only. The sample has about 75,000 clones, 91% seen once; the top ten hold 0.37%. The data belong to a study of technical replicates of blood from a few donors. Germline CDR1 is SGHRS and CDR2 is YFSETQ. Trimming cost V 0 bases and J 3 bases, with 6 bases left between them. This CDR3 region has 13 residues. The sequence was collected from a human donor in good health. Some clones in this sample may be carry-over from other donors' samples. The V call is TRBV5-1, the J call TRBJ1-2, with D perhaps matching TRBD1 (5 bases). Input material: T cells isolated from PBMCs. CDR3 loop: CASSLGQYYGYTF. CDR3 bases: TGCGCCAGCAGCTTGGGACAGTACTATGGCTACACCTTC.